The entry below gives a single T cell receptor (beta chain) sequence along with its context. What it binds is not known. These data belong to a study of OX40 agonist ivuxolimab in advanced cancers. Study as a whole: Patients took ivuxolimab, an agonistic anti-OX40 (CD134) antibody. Ivuxolimab was delivered to patients intravenously every 2 weeks at doses spanning 0.01 to 10 mg/kg. Enrollees could have had prior anti-PD-1, anti-PD-L1 or anti-CTLA-4 therapy, which more than 30% had received.

Measured with immunoSEQ multiplex PCR; TCRdb has only the in-frame clones, and not every one. The repertoire holds more than 60,000 clones, 87% seen once, with roughly 0.26% in the top ten. V was trimmed by 5 bases and J by 0 bases, leaving 9 bases between them. The germline V gene encodes CDR1 LNHDA and CDR2 SQIVND (reference sequence). The CDR3 is made up of 14 amino acids. Study-wide results and caveats: Among patients with partial responses at 0.1-3.0 mg/kg, clonal expansion was among the lowest.

This chain uses TRBV19 with TRBJ2-3; D might be TRBD2 (5 bases). The sequencing here drew on CD4+ or CD8+ T cells sorted from blood, taken in a trial of the OX40 agonist ivuxolimab. The TCR was taken from an adult with an advanced solid tumor such as melanoma, head and neck, liver or kidney cancer. The CDR3 sequence is CASSSERSTDTQYF. CDR3 bases: TGTGCCAGTAGTTCCGAGCGGAGCACAGATACGCAGTATTTT.